Each of the 5 T cell receptor beta chains below was sequenced from the same sample in a study of T-cell memory formation after mild COVID-19. MiXCR was run by TCRdb on the 5' RACE reads, yielding one entry per CDR3 protein. The data show about 620,000 distinct CDR3 sequences, approximately 18% seen once. The source material was PBMCs or a T cell subset sorted from them (not recorded which). The receptor source for this set is an adult woman who had mild COVID-19 (a few samples of this study predate the infection). Cell type and time point are not known.

There are a few counts of this clonotype. The chain carries TRBV19 and TRBJ1-2; D gene unclear. The CDR3 covers 13 residues. Germline loops: CDR1 LNHDA, CDR2 SQIVND (reference sequence). V was trimmed by 4 bases and J by 8 bases, leaving 14 bases between them. The CDR3 here is CASSTREVWGYTF. As DNA, the CDR3 is TGTGCCAGTAGTACCCGGGAGGTCTGGGGCTACACCTTC.

This clonotype came up once. This rearrangement joins TRBV7-2 to TRBJ2-1; 9 nucleotides agree with TRBD1. Germline V gives CDR1 SGHTA, CDR2 FQGNSA. CDR3 length equals 18 residues. V lost 3 bases, J lost 8 bases, and 17 bases stayed unmatched. The CDR3 here is CASSFPGQGLGPFDEQFF. For the CDR3, the DNA is TGTGCCAGCAGCTTTCCGGGACAGGGTTTAGGTCCTTTCGATGAGCAGTTCTTC.

The CDR3 loop is CASSLEIIGRASNEQFF. As DNA, the CDR3 is TGTGCCAGCAGCTTAGAAATTATCGGGAGGGCCTCGAATGAGCAGTTCTTC. V and J are TRBV7-9 and TRBJ2-1, with 8 bases matching TRBD2. Unmatched junction bases numbered 12, after V lost 1 base and J lost 7 bases. Germline V gene lookup returns CDR1 SEHNR and CDR2 FQNEAQ (reference sequence). This CDR3 contains 17 residues.

The V and J genes are TRBV7-6 and TRBJ1-5; no firm D call. Per the germline V gene, CDR1 is SGHVS and CDR2 is FNYEAQ. V dropped 0 bases and J dropped 0 bases, with 9 bases sitting between them. The CDR3 loop spans 16 amino acids. In nucleotides, the CDR3 is TGTGCCAGCAGCTTAGCGCCGTCAGGTAGCAATCAGCCCCAGCATTTT. The encoded protein is CASSLAPSGSNQPQHF.

The V call is TRBV5-6, the J call TRBJ1-1; D is unclear. This CDR3 has 17 residues. V was clipped by 1 base and J by 3 bases, with 19 bases between them. Looked up from germline, CDR1 is SGHDT and CDR2 is YYEEEE. CDR3 amino acids: CASSLWLSAGYDTEAFF. CDR3 coding DNA: TGTGCCAGCAGCTTGTGGCTATCCGCTGGGTATGACACTGAAGCTTTCTTT.